The 8 T cell receptor beta chains in this list originate from one sample, sequenced in a study of technical replicates of blood from a few donors. Produced via immunoSEQ multiplex PCR; TCRdb's table is partial and in-frame only. The sample contains tens of thousands of clones, about 98% of which appear only once. The sequencing sample was made of T cells isolated from PBMCs. The source is a human donor in good health.

J is TRBJ2-7 and V is TRBV11-2; 10 nucleotides align to TRBD1. The CDR3 has 16 amino acids. After removal of 5 bases from V and 2 bases from J, the junction contained 9 bases not matched to a gene. In germline, CDR1 is SGHAT, CDR2 FQNNGV. CDR3 protein: CASSELMGQGPYEQYF. The CDR3 nucleotides read TGTGCCAGCAGCGAATTAATGGGACAGGGGCCCTACGAGCAGTACTTC. The whole variable domain, filled in from reference TRBV11-2 and TRBJ2-7, reads EAGVAQSPRYKIIEKRQSVAFWCNPISGHATLYWYQQILGQGPKLLIQFQNNGVVDDSQLPKDRFSAERLKGVDSTLKIQPAKLEDSAVYLCASSELMGQGPYEQYFGPGTRLTVT.

The V and J genes are TRBV4-1 and TRBJ1-1; 7 bases line up with TRBD1. The V gene's germline CDR1 is MGHRA and CDR2 YSYEKL. Germline trimming cut 1 base from V and 3 bases from J; bases unmatched to any gene: 17. The CDR3 is made up of 19 amino acids. The CDR3 sequence is CASSQVSGQVLMVDTEAFF. DNA for the CDR3: TGCGCCAGCAGCCAAGTATCCGGACAGGTGTTAATGGTGGACACTGAAGCTTTCTTT.

The CDR3 nucleotides are TGTGCCACCAGCAGAAAGTCTACCACGGGGGGGGATGCTCAGCCCCAGCATTTT. Translating gives CATSRKSTTGGDAQPQHF. The chain uses TRBV15 and TRBJ1-5; D is possibly TRBD1 (5 bases). This CDR3 contains 18 residues. Germline assignment: CDR1 LNHNV and CDR2 YYDKDF (reference sequence). Deletions cut 2 bases from V and 6 bases from J, with 23 bases between. The full variable domain, in which reference TRBV15 and TRBJ1-5 provide the parts outside the CDR3, is DAMVIQNPRYQVTQFGKPVTLSCSQTLNHNVMYWYQQKSSQAPKLLFHYYDKDFNNEADTPDNFQSRRPNTSFCFLDIRSPGLGDTAMYLCATSRKSTTGGDAQPQHFGDGTRLSIL.

The chain employs TRBV5-1 and TRBJ2-5; possible D gene TRBD1, 5 bases. The germline CDR1 and CDR2 sequences are SGHRS and YFSETQ. The CDR3 extends over 13 amino acids. V gave up 5 bases and J gave up 1 base, with 9 bases separating them. CDR3 nucleotide sequence: TGCGCCAGCAGATTTAGGGGCCAAGAGACCCAGTACTTC. Its protein is CASRFRGQETQYF.

The chain couples TRBV15 to TRBJ2-2; 14 bases line up with TRBD2. Germline V CDR1 and CDR2: LNHNV, YYDKDF (reference sequence). V lost 0 bases and J lost 5; bases outside the gene matches: 14. The CDR3 spans 21 residues. The CDR3 is CATSRDVGSGTSGSGTGELFF. The DNA for the CDR3 is TGTGCCACCAGCAGAGATGTGGGATCCGGGACTAGCGGGAGCGGGACCGGGGAGCTGTTTTTT.

A single count supports this clone. The chain links TRBV7-8 to TRBJ2-7; TRBD1 aligns across 7 bases. Trimming took 4 bases from V and 3 from J; bases not matched to a gene: 12. The CDR3 length is 16 residues. Per germline, CDR1 SGHVS and CDR2 FQNEAQ. The CDR3 nucleotides read TGTGCCAGCAGCTCCCGACAGGGATCTATTGTCTACGAGCAGTACTTC. As protein: CASSSRQGSIVYEQYF. The full variable domain, completed using reference TRBV7-8 and TRBJ2-7, is GAGVSQSPRYKVAKRGQDVALRCDPISGHVSLFWYQQALGQGPEFLTYFQNEAQLDKSGLPSDRFFAERPEGSVSTLKIQRTQQEDSAVYLCASSSRQGSIVYEQYFGPGTRLTVT.

This chain links TRBV4-1 with TRBJ2-5; weak D call: TRBD2 (6 bases). This CDR3 is 13 amino acids long. V was trimmed by 8 bases and J by 5 bases, leaving 15 bases between them. CDR1 and CDR2 from the germline V gene are MGHRA and YSYEKL. The DNA for the CDR3 is TGCGCCAGCCGACTAGGCCCGCAGGAGACCCAGTACTTC. It encodes CASRLGPQETQYF.

V is TRBV29-1 and J is TRBJ2-3; D is possibly TRBD2 (6 bases). This CDR3 has 15 amino acids. Per germline, CDR1 SQVTM and CDR2 ANQGSEA. V was shortened by 6 bases and J by 2 bases, with 18 bases between the two germline ends. CDR3 in amino acids: CSVAAPGTPTDTQYF. The CDR3 DNA reads as TGCAGCGTCGCTGCCCCCGGGACTCCCACAGATACGCAGTATTTT.